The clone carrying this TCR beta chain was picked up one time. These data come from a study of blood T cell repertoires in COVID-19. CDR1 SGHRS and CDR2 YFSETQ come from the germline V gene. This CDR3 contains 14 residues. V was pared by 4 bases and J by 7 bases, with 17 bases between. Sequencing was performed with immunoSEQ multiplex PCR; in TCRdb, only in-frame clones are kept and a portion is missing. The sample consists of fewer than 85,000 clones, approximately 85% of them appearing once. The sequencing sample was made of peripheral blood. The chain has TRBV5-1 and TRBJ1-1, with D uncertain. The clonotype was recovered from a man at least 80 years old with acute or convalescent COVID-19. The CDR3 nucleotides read TGCGCCAGCAGCCTCTCCGACGAACTAGGTGAAGCTTTCTTT. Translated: CASSLSDELGEAFF. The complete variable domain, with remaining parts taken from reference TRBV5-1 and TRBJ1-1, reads KAGVTQTPRYLIKTRGQQVTLSCSPISGHRSVSWYQQTPGQGLQFLFEYFSETQRNKGNFPGRFSGRQFSNSRSEMNVSTLELGDSALYLCASSLSDELGEAFFGQGTRLTVV.